One sample yielded the 27 T cell receptor beta chains listed below, sequenced in a study of blood T cell repertoires in COVID-19. The assay was immunoSEQ multiplex PCR, and TCRdb's table has in-frame clones only and misses some. The table lists over 45,000 clones, about 88% of them singletons, with under 20% in the top ten. The sequencing input was peripheral blood. Source of these receptors: a man between 65 and 85 years old with active COVID-19.

This clone was counted only a few times. The chain has TRBV30 and TRBJ1-2, with D hard to call. The ends were cut back, 2 bases at V and 1 base at J, with 8 bases in the middle. The CDR3 totals 13 residues. Germline CDR1 GTSNPN, CDR2 SVGIG (reference sequence). The CDR3 DNA reads as TGTGCCTGGAGTTCTATTCGTAACTATGGCTACACCTTC. Its protein product is CAWSSIRNYGYTF.

The chain uses TRBV24-1 and TRBJ1-5; D is uncertain. Germline values: CDR1 KGHDR, CDR2 SFDVKD. V was pared by 3 bases and J by 5 bases, with 4 bases between. CDR3 length equals 12 residues. The CDR3 loop reads CATSDGYQPQHF. CDR3 DNA sequence: TGTGCCACCAGTGATGGCTATCAGCCCCAGCATTTT.

V is TRBV4-1 and J is TRBJ2-1; D is perhaps TRBD2 (5 bases). Trimming left V 0 bases short and J 0 bases short, with 6 bases between. This CDR3 has 15 residues. Germline loops: CDR1 MGHRA, CDR2 YSYEKL. The CDR3 loop is CASSQEAVSYNEQFF. The CDR3 DNA follows: TGCGCCAGCAGCCAAGAAGCGGTCTCCTACAATGAGCAGTTCTTC.

V gene TRBV7-9 combines with J gene TRBJ2-7; TRBD2 matches 7 bases. Trimming at V came to 2 bases and at J to 3 bases, leaving 7 bases not matched to a gene. The germline CDR1 and CDR2 sequences are SEHNR and FQNEAQ (reference sequence). The CDR3 length is 15 residues. CDR3 sequence: CASSLHAGDGYEQYF. CDR3 sequence (DNA): TGTGCCAGCAGCTTACACGCGGGAGATGGCTACGAGCAGTACTTC.

V and J are TRBV6-6 and TRBJ1-5; D is uncertain. V was pared by 2 bases and J by 0 bases, with 11 bases between. The germline V gene encodes CDR1 MNHNY and CDR2 SVGAGI (reference sequence). The CDR3 spans 16 residues. The CDR3 spells CASSYAGFNSNQPQHF. The DNA of the CDR3 is TGTGCCAGCAGTTACGCCGGGTTCAATAGCAATCAGCCCCAGCATTTT.

This clone was observed once. Here the CDR3 DNA reads TGTGCCAGCTCCCTACCACTGGCTAGCGGGAGTAGGTACGAGCAGTACTTC. Protein: CASSLPLASGSRYEQYF. The rearrangement links TRBV18 to TRBJ2-7; TRBD2 agrees at 10 bases. This CDR3 spans 17 amino acids. CDR1 and CDR2 (germline): KGHSH, LQKENI. Losses at the gene ends were 6 bases for V and 4 bases for J; bases not matched to a gene: 15.

In this sample, this clone turned up a few times. V gene TRBV30 combines with J gene TRBJ1-5; D remains ambiguous. The V gene lost 2 bases and the J gene lost 3 bases, with 8 bases spanning the gap. This CDR3 is 13 amino acids long. Germline values: CDR1 GTSNPN, CDR2 SVGIG (reference sequence). The CDR3 DNA sequence: TGTGCCTGGAGTTCAGACTCCAATCAGCCCCAGCATTTT. Residues: CAWSSDSNQPQHF.

The V call is TRBV7-8, the J call TRBJ1-5; 8 positions match TRBD1. Germline-derived CDR1 and CDR2 are SGHVS and FQNEAQ. With 4 bases clipped from V and 4 bases from J, the junction kept 6 bases outside the gene matches. The CDR3 covers 15 residues. CDR3 in amino acids: CASSSGTGGNQPQHF. In DNA, the CDR3 is TGTGCCAGCAGCTCGGGGACAGGCGGGAATCAGCCCCAGCATTTT.

This chain uses TRBV5-1 with TRBJ2-3; 10 positions match TRBD2. Per the germline V gene, CDR1 is SGHRS and CDR2 is YFSETQ. This CDR3 is built from 17 residues. J gave up 2 bases and V 0 bases, and 6 bases lay outside the gene matches. CDR3 residues: CASSLGLAGGLTDTQYF. CDR3 nucleotides: TGCGCCAGCAGCTTGGGTTTAGCGGGAGGTCTCACAGATACGCAGTATTTT.

The DNA for the CDR3 is TGTGCCAGCAGTCCTGGACAGGGGGCCTGGGGCTACACCTTC. Its translation is CASSPGQGAWGYTF. The chain employs TRBV28 and TRBJ1-2, with 11 bases aligning to TRBD1. CDR3 length: 14 amino acids. The V segment lost 5 bases and the J segment 8 bases; nucleotides outside the gene matches: 7. The germline V gene encodes CDR1 MDHEN and CDR2 SYDVKM.

This clone was detected once. The V call is TRBV6-4, the J call TRBJ2-3, with TRBD2 matching 11 bases. The CDR3 contains 17 residues. Trimming at V came to 4 bases and at J to 6 bases, leaving 12 bases not matched to a gene. Germline V gene lookup returns CDR1 MRHNA and CDR2 SNTAGT. The CDR3 DNA follows: TGTGCCAGCAGTGGATTGGTAGCGGGAGGGCCGGGGGATACGCAGTATTTT. Translating it yields CASSGLVAGGPGDTQYF.

The chain has TRBV7-2 and TRBJ2-3; D is unclear. CDR3 size: 13 residues. Between the trimmed V and J ends, which lost 5 bases and 4 bases, there was a span of 10 bases. Germline loops: CDR1 SGHTA, CDR2 FQGNSA. CDR3 in DNA: TGTGCCAGCAGCCCCAATGTAGCAGATACGCAGTATTTT. Residues: CASSPNVADTQYF.

This clone was detected once. DNA for the CDR3: TGCGCCAGCAGCCCGGACGGCCAGGGGGAGCAGTACTTC. It codes for CASSPDGQGEQYF. The rearrangement links TRBV5-1 to TRBJ2-7; perhaps TRBD1 as D (6 bases). This CDR3 has 13 residues. The V gene's germline CDR1 is SGHRS and CDR2 YFSETQ. Trimming removed 4 bases from V and 7 bases from J, with 15 bases in between. Together with reference TRBV5-1 and TRBJ2-7, the CDR3 gives the full variable domain: KAGVTQTPRYLIKTRGQQVTLSCSPISGHRSVSWYQQTPGQGLQFLFEYFSETQRNKGNFPGRFSGRQFSNSRSEMNVSTLELGDSALYLCASSPDGQGEQYFGPGTRLTVT.

V gene TRBV7-2 combines with J gene TRBJ2-3; 11 bases are a match to TRBD2. Germline V gene lookup returns CDR1 SGHTA and CDR2 FQGNSA. J was trimmed by 4 bases and V by 3 bases; bases with no gene match: 9. The length of the CDR3 is 17 residues. The CDR3 DNA sequence: TGTGCCAGCAGCTTGCCAACTAGCGGGAGTAGGGCAGATACGCAGTATTTT. It codes for CASSLPTSGSRADTQYF.

This clone occurred once. This sequence joins TRBV6-5 and TRBJ2-3; 9 bases are shared with TRBD2. Trimming at V came to 6 bases and at J to 4 bases, leaving 2 bases not matched to a gene. CDR1 and CDR2 from the germline V gene are MNHEY and SVGAGI. The CDR3 runs to 13 residues. The CDR3 reads CASRLAGPDTQYF. For the CDR3, the DNA is TGTGCCAGCAGGCTAGCGGGGCCAGATACGCAGTATTTT.

This chain links TRBV6-5 with TRBJ1-2; no firm D call. Germline CDR1 and CDR2: MNHEY and SVGAGI. The V gene lost 5 bases and the J gene lost 5 bases, with 9 bases spanning the gap. There are 12 residues in the CDR3. The CDR3 protein is CASSPPGYGYTF. CDR3 nucleotide sequence: TGTGCCAGCAGTCCTCCGGGGTATGGCTACACCTTC.

This clone showed up just a few times. The gene calls are TRBV7-2 and TRBJ2-2; D not resolved. This CDR3 region has 13 residues. V was trimmed by 5 bases and J by 8 bases, leaving 12 bases between them. Germline V gene sequence: CDR1 SGHTA, CDR2 FQGNSA. In nucleotides, the CDR3 is TGTGCCAGCAGCGGCCTAGAAGAGGGGGAGCTGTTTTTT. Protein product: CASSGLEEGELFF. Drawing the rest from reference TRBV7-2 and TRBJ2-2, the complete variable domain is GAGVSQSPSNKVTEKGKDVELRCDPISGHTALYWYRQSLGQGLEFLIYFQGNSAPDKSGLPSDRFSAERTGGSVSTLTIQRTQQEDSAVYLCASSGLEEGELFFGEGSRLTVL.

This clone was detected a few times. The chain has TRBV6-4 and TRBJ1-4; 10 bases fit TRBD1. Germline V gene lookup returns CDR1 MRHNA and CDR2 SNTAGT. The CDR3 has 12 amino acids. J was trimmed by 8 bases and V by 8 bases; bases with no gene match: 2. CDR3 loop: CASRTGGEKLFF. In DNA form, the CDR3 reads TGTGCCAGCCGGACAGGGGGAGAAAAACTGTTTTTT.

J is TRBJ2-7 and V is TRBV5-4; TRBD2 agrees at 11 bases. With V trimmed by 4 bases and J by 6 bases, 12 bases remained unmatched. The length of the CDR3 is 16 residues. Per the germline V gene, CDR1 is SGHNT and CDR2 is YYREEE (reference sequence). CDR3 loop: CASSPHTSGSPLEQYF. The CDR3 DNA sequence: TGTGCCAGCAGCCCCCATACTAGCGGGAGCCCCCTCGAGCAGTACTTC.

The rearrangement joins TRBV5-6 to TRBJ2-7; D is undetermined. V was cut by 0 bases and J by 7 bases, with 11 bases left in between. The CDR3 contains 13 residues. Germline values: CDR1 SGHDT, CDR2 YYEEEE. The DNA of the CDR3 is TGTGCCAGCAGCTTGGTAGCAGCTCTAGAGCAGTACTTC. This codes for CASSLVAALEQYF.

This chain links TRBV4-3 with TRBJ1-1; D not resolved. In germline, CDR1 is LGHNA, CDR2 YSLEER. Between the trimmed V and J ends, which lost 0 bases and 1 base, there was a span of 12 bases. This CDR3 comprises 16 residues. DNA for the CDR3: TGCGCCAGCAGCCAAGATGCGGAGGCCCGGAACACTGAAGCTTTCTTT. Residues: CASSQDAEARNTEAFF.

This sequence joins TRBV11-2 and TRBJ2-5; 7 positions match TRBD2. The CDR3 extends over 15 amino acids. V was pared by 4 bases and J by 5 bases, with 10 bases of the junction left unmatched. Per germline, CDR1 SGHAT and CDR2 FQNNGV. The CDR3 DNA follows: TGTGCCAGCAGCTCGACCCCGGGGAGGGCGGAGACCCAGTACTTC. This sequence encodes CASSSTPGRAETQYF.

This clone was seen just once. The chain is built from TRBV11-2 and TRBJ2-5; 7 bases line up with TRBD1. V dropped 5 bases and J dropped 5; count of bases not matched to a gene: 8. The germline V gene encodes CDR1 SGHAT and CDR2 FQNNGV. The length of the CDR3 is 14 residues. CDR3 sequence reads: CASSPGQPMETQYF. The CDR3 DNA follows: TGTGCCAGCAGCCCGGGACAGCCCATGGAGACCCAGTACTTC.

V and J are TRBV11-2 and TRBJ2-7; TRBD1 agrees at 11 bases. The CDR3 runs to 18 residues. Germline trimming cut 4 bases from V and 4 bases from J; bases unmatched to any gene: 15. From germline, CDR1 is SGHAT and CDR2 FQNNGV. The CDR3 loop is CASSSNPGQGAGGYEQYF. The CDR3 DNA follows: TGTGCCAGCAGCTCCAACCCCGGACAGGGGGCTGGCGGATACGAGCAGTACTTC.

The V and J genes are TRBV12-3 or TRBV12-4 and TRBJ1-3; D uncertain. The CDR3 extends over 13 amino acids. V lost 6 bases and J 4 bases, leaving 10 bases between the germline ends. The CDR3 is CASSPAPGNTIYF. The CDR3 DNA reads as TGTGCCAGCAGCCCAGCGCCGGGAAACACCATATATTTT.

The V call is TRBV12-3 or TRBV12-4, the J call TRBJ1-2; TRBD1 is a possible D gene (6 bases). This CDR3 has 13 residues. Trimming stripped 3 bases from V and 5 bases from J, with 10 bases between. CDR3 DNA sequence: TGTGCCAGCAGTTTGGCAGGGGCGTATGGCTACACCTTC. This sequence encodes CASSLAGAYGYTF.

The rearrangement joins TRBV5-4 to TRBJ1-1; D call uncertain. Germline loops: CDR1 SGHNT, CDR2 YYREEE (reference sequence). V gave up 2 bases and J gave up 1 base, with 6 bases separating them. The CDR3 contains 13 residues. CDR3 in amino acids: CASSLRRNTEAFF. The DNA for the CDR3 is TGTGCCAGCAGCTTACGGAGGAACACTGAAGCTTTCTTT.